Ten or more counts support the clone carrying this T cell receptor (beta chain). The germline V gene has CDR1 SGDLS and CDR2 YYNGEE. Unmatched junction bases numbered 5, after V lost 2 bases and J lost 2 bases. The CDR3 extends over 16 amino acids. For TCRbeta, the library was prepared with unique molecular identifiers. TCRdb reprocessed the PCR reads with MiXCR, giving one entry per CDR3 protein. The sample comprises approximately 390,000 distinct CDR3 sequences, 11% of which are singletons, and over 4.5% rests with the top ten. This record belongs to a study of T-cell reconstitution after alpha-beta-depleted transplantation in children.

V and J are TRBV9 and TRBJ2-5, with 11 bases identical to TRBD2. Material: PBMCs from the stem cell graft donor, obtained from the stem cell graft. This TCR was recovered from a human donor who donated a stem cell graft to a child with acute myeloid leukemia. The CDR3 here is CASSVSGRGVQETQYF. The CDR3 coding sequence is TGTGCCAGCAGCGTTAGCGGGAGGGGGGTTCAAGAGACCCAGTACTTC.